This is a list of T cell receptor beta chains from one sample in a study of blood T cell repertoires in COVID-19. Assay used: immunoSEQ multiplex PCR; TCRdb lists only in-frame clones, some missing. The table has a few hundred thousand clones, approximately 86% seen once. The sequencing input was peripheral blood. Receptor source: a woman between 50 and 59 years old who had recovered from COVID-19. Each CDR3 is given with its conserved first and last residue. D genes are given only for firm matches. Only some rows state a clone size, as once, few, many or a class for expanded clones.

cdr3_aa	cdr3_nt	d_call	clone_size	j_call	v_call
CASSRRTSGTDTQYF	TGTGCCAGCAGCCGCCGGACTAGCGGGACAGATACGCAGTATTTT	TRBD2	-	TRBJ2-3	TRBV3-1/TRBV3-2
CASRPSGINEQFF	TGCGCCAGCAGGCCTAGCGGGATTAATGAGCAGTTCTTC	TRBD2	-	TRBJ2-1	TRBV5-1
CASRDRGYGYTF	TGCGCCAGCAGAGACAGGGGCTATGGCTACACCTTC	TRBD1	-	TRBJ1-2	TRBV5-1
CASSSDRTTFF	TGTGCCAGCAGCTCCGACAGGACGACTTTCTTT	-	-	TRBJ1-1	TRBV21-1
CASSWGGAALNEQFF	TGTGCCAGCAGCTGGGGGGGAGCAGCTCTCAATGAGCAGTTCTTC	TRBD2	-	TRBJ2-1	TRBV11-2
CAISAGSTYEQYF	TGTGCCATCAGTGCAGGGTCCACCTACGAGCAGTACTTC	-	-	TRBJ2-7	TRBV10-3
CASSPPGQRKDYGYTF	TGTGCCAGCAGTCCACCCGGACAGCGGAAGGACTATGGCTACACCTTC	-	-	TRBJ1-2	TRBV28
CAIGLASYNEQFF	TGTGCCATCGGCCTAGCGTCCTACAATGAGCAGTTCTTC	-	-	TRBJ2-1	TRBV10-3
CASSPSPNEKLFF	TGTGCCAGCTCACCCAGTCCTAATGAAAAACTGTTTTTT	-	few	TRBJ1-4	TRBV18
CASSFEQLFNTEAFF	TGTGCCAGCAGCTTTGAACAGCTTTTCAACACTGAAGCTTTCTTT	-	-	TRBJ1-1	TRBV7-2